This T cell receptor beta chain was found in a study of cytomegalovirus exposure and HLA in healthy donors. This CDR3 region has 15 residues. Trimming took off 2 bases at V and 7 bases at J, with 18 bases between the two ends. Germline V gives CDR1 MDHEN, CDR2 SYDVKM. General study results and limits: Researchers reported in a later analysis that a missense DCLRE1C variant was tied to TCR beta V- and J-gene trimming.

This PCR relied on a set of 60 Vbeta primers and 13 Jbeta primers. Libraries were prepared by immunoSEQ multiplex PCR; TCRdb keeps only in-frame clonotypes and omits some of them. The sample consists of 100,000 to 150,000 clones, about 79% of them appearing once. To note about this clone: Its specificity is not known.

This sequence originates from a woman in her 50s in good health and CMV-seronegative. This rearrangement joins TRBV28 to TRBJ2-7, with D tentatively TRBD2 (7 bases). The sequenced sample consisted of PBMCs. The DNA for the CDR3 is TGTGCCAGCAGTTTAGGGTCACGGGGGGCAGGGGAGCAGTACTTC. Protein product: CASSLGSRGAGEQYF.